The entry that follows covers one T cell receptor beta chain sequence. These data are taken from a study of T cell changes during pregnancy in multiple sclerosis. From germline, CDR1 is SGHKS and CDR2 YYEKEE (reference sequence). V was cut by 4 bases and J by 2 bases, with 9 bases left in between. This CDR3 comprises 13 residues. Assay used: immunoSEQ multiplex PCR; TCRdb lists only in-frame clones, some missing. The repertoire has some 70,000 clones, approximately 92% of them found once; the top ten carry approximately 2%. The chain links TRBV5-5 to TRBJ1-1; no definite D call. The input for sequencing was peripheral blood, taken in the second trimester of pregnancy. The sequence derives from a female donor in good health, enrolled as a control in a pregnancy study. The CDR3 DNA follows: TGTGCCAGCAGCGCGACAAGCAACACTGAAGCTTTCTTT. Protein sequence: CASSATSNTEAFF.